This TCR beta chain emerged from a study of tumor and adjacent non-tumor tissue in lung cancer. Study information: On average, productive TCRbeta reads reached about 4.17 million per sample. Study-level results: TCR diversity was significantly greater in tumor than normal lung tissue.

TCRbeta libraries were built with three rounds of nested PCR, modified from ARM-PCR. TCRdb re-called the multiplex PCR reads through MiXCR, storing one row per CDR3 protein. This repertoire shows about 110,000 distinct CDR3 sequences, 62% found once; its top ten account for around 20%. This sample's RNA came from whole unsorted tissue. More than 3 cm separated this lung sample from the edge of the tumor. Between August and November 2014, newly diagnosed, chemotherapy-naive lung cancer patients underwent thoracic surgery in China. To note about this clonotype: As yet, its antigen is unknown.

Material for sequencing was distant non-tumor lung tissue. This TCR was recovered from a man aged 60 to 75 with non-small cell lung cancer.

The CDR3 DNA reads TGTGCCAGCATCAGCCGACAGGGAGCTACGCAGTATTTT. It specifies CASISRQGATQYF. The chain combines TRBV12-3 or TRBV12-4 with TRBJ2-3, with TRBD1 identical over 7 bases. CDR3 size: 13 residues. V shed 7 bases, J shed 8 bases, and the junction held 9 bases outside the gene matches.